The 20 T cell receptor beta chains reported below all come from one sample, sequenced in a study of T-cell memory formation after mild COVID-19. TCRdb reprocessed the 5' RACE reads with MiXCR, giving one entry per CDR3 protein. The repertoire holds tens of thousands of distinct CDR3 sequences, about 15% seen once, with under 35% in the top ten. The sequencing sample was made of PBMCs or a T cell subset sorted from them (not recorded which). The receptors come from an adult woman who had mild COVID-19 (a few samples of this study predate the infection). Cell type and time point are not known.

The rearrangement links TRBV5-6 to TRBJ2-1, with TRBD2 as a possible D gene (5 bases). Germline assignment: CDR1 SGHDT and CDR2 YYEEEE. V was pared by 3 bases and J by 4 bases, with 17 bases between. CDR3 length: 16 amino acids. This CDR3 reads CASSSFIPRLYNEQFF. The CDR3 DNA reads as TGTGCCAGCAGCTCGTTTATTCCCAGACTATACAATGAGCAGTTCTTC. The full variable domain, rest sourced from reference TRBV5-6 and TRBJ2-1, is DAGVTQSPTHLIKTRGQQVTLRCSPKSGHDTVSWYQQALGQGPQFIFQYYEEEERQRGNFPDRFSGHQFPNYSSELNVNALLLGDSALYLCASSSFIPRLYNEQFFGPGTRLTVL.

This clonotype has a count of ten or more. This chain connects TRBV6-2 or TRBV6-3 to TRBJ2-6, with D perhaps matching TRBD2 (6 bases). Germline CDR1 reads MNHEY; CDR2 reads SVGEGT. This CDR3 region has 17 residues. The V end lost 2 bases, the J end lost 0 bases, and 11 bases lay between the germline ends. This CDR3 reads CASSYGGSASGANVLTF. As DNA, the CDR3 is TGTGCCAGCAGTTACGGAGGGAGTGCCTCTGGGGCCAACGTCCTGACTTTC.

The V call is TRBV11-2, the J call TRBJ2-1; D is unresolved. The CDR3 totals 18 residues. The germline CDR1 and CDR2 sequences are SGHAT and FQNNGV. V lost 4 bases and J lost 0, with 19 bases in between. The chain's CDR3 is CASSSNLGFPASYNEQFF. The DNA for the CDR3 is TGTGCCAGCAGCTCTAATCTGGGATTTCCGGCCTCCTACAATGAGCAGTTCTTC.

This chain links TRBV24-1 with TRBJ2-1; D possibly corresponds to TRBD1 (5 bases). The CDR3 length is 18 residues. Germline-derived CDR1 and CDR2 are KGHDR and SFDVKD. Trimming left V 7 bases short and J 2 bases short, with 23 bases between. The CDR3 DNA is TGTGCCACCAGCCCAGGGCGGTTGCTACAATCTCCCTACAATGAGCAGTTCTTC. Its translation is CATSPGRLLQSPYNEQFF.

V and J are TRBV5-1 and TRBJ2-7; tentative D call: TRBD1 (6 bases). CDR1 and CDR2 from the germline V gene are SGHRS and YFSETQ. The CDR3 runs 12 residues. The V end was cut by 4 bases, the J end by 5 bases, with 10 bases between. The CDR3 here is CASSPGTNEQYF. Written as DNA, the CDR3 is TGCGCCAGCAGCCCTGGGACAAACGAGCAGTACTTC. Full variable domain (remainder filled in from reference TRBV5-1 and TRBJ2-7): KAGVTQTPRYLIKTRGQQVTLSCSPISGHRSVSWYQQTPGQGLQFLFEYFSETQRNKGNFPGRFSGRQFSNSRSEMNVSTLELGDSALYLCASSPGTNEQYFGPGTRLTVT.

This clonotype was detected a few times. This chain uses TRBV7-6 with TRBJ2-1; maybe TRBD2 (6 bases). V lost 1 base and J 5 bases, leaving 12 bases between the germline ends. The CDR3 totals 15 residues. The V gene's germline CDR1 is SGHVS and CDR2 FNYEAQ. For the CDR3, the DNA is TGTGCCAGCAGCTTAGGGCTGGCGGGGAACAATGAGCAGTTCTTC. This encodes CASSLGLAGNNEQFF.

The rearrangement joins TRBV6-5 to TRBJ1-2; no clear D gene. CDR1 is MNHEY, CDR2 SVGAGI, per germline. Trimming left V 0 bases short and J 7 bases short, with 9 bases between. The CDR3 consists of 13 residues. The CDR3 region is CASSYSTGGGYTF. The CDR3 nucleotides read TGTGCCAGCAGTTACTCGACGGGAGGTGGCTACACCTTC.

The chain is built from TRBV12-3 or TRBV12-4 and TRBJ2-3, with D uncertain. Deletions cut 5 bases from V and 0 bases from J, with 12 bases between. The CDR3 length is 15 residues. The CDR3 coding sequence is TGTGCCAGCAGTGCCATCGGAGCGAGCACAGATACGCAGTATTTT. This codes for CASSAIGASTDTQYF.

This clonotype was found a few times. The chain is built from TRBV11-2 and TRBJ1-4, with a weak D call TRBD1 (5 bases). This CDR3 has 14 residues. Germline CDR1 SGHAT, CDR2 FQNNGV. The V and J ends lost 3 bases and 8 bases respectively, with 13 bases between them. CDR3 nucleotide sequence: TGTGCCAGCAGCTTGAGGCGGGGGGAGGAAAAACTGTTTTTT. This codes for CASSLRRGEEKLFF. The full variable domain, with the rest looked up from reference TRBV11-2 and TRBJ1-4, is EAGVAQSPRYKIIEKRQSVAFWCNPISGHATLYWYQQILGQGPKLLIQFQNNGVVDDSQLPKDRFSAERLKGVDSTLKIQPAKLEDSAVYLCASSLRRGEEKLFFGSGTQLSVL.

This sequence joins TRBV7-3 and TRBJ2-2; a possible D gene is TRBD2 (5 bases). CDR1 SGHTA and CDR2 FQGTGA come from the germline V gene. The CDR3 is 15 amino acids. Trimming pared 5 bases from V and 4 bases from J, leaving 14 bases between. As DNA, the CDR3 is TGTGCCAGCAGCCTGGACTCACCAGCCACCGGGGAGCTGTTTTTT. Its translation: CASSLDSPATGELFF.

The chain uses TRBV6-5 and TRBJ2-1, with a weak D call TRBD2 (5 bases). V was cut by 2 bases and J by 0 bases, with 11 bases left in between. The CDR3 spans 16 residues. In germline, CDR1 is MNHEY, CDR2 SVGAGI. CDR3 bases: TGTGCCAGCAGTTACCGGGGTCTCGGCTCCTACAATGAGCAGTTCTTC. Amino acids: CASSYRGLGSYNEQFF.

Only a few counts were recorded for this clonotype. V usage is TRBV29-1 and J usage is TRBJ1-2; no clear D. The CDR3 is 13 amino acids. In germline, CDR1 is SQVTM, CDR2 ANQGSEA. The V end was cut by 4 bases, the J end by 0 bases, with 9 bases between. CDR3: CSVGASANYGYTF. CDR3 sequence (DNA): TGCAGCGTTGGGGCATCAGCTAACTATGGCTACACCTTC.

The rearrangement joins TRBV7-6 to TRBJ2-7; possibly TRBD1 or TRBD2 for D (5 bases each). Germline CDR1 reads SGHVS; CDR2 reads FNYEAQ. With 5 bases removed from V and 3 bases from J, the gap between germline ends came to 17 bases. The CDR3 has 15 residues. The DNA for the CDR3 is TGTGCCAGCAGCCCCAAGATGGGACGGGACTACGAGCAGTACTTC. Translation: CASSPKMGRDYEQYF.

This clonotype turned up a few times. The chain uses TRBV7-3 and TRBJ2-1; 9 positions agree with TRBD1. Per the germline V gene, CDR1 is SGHTA and CDR2 is FQGTGA. This CDR3 is built from 16 residues. Losses at the gene ends were 1 base for V and 5 bases for J; bases not matched to a gene: 6. The CDR3 coding sequence is TGTGCCAGCAGCTTAATCGGGACAGGGATGAACAATGAGCAGTTCTTC. Translating it yields CASSLIGTGMNNEQFF.

The chain carries TRBV5-1 and TRBJ2-3, with D perhaps TRBD1 (5 bases). Trimming removed 4 bases at V and 5 bases at J, with 20 bases between. CDR1 SGHRS and CDR2 YFSETQ come from the germline V gene. There are 16 residues in the CDR3. CDR3 amino acids: CASSGWRQAQGDTQYF. CDR3 coding DNA: TGCGCCAGCAGCGGTTGGCGCCAGGCCCAGGGAGATACGCAGTATTTT.

This CDR3 reads CATQGAHNQPQHF. Written as DNA, the CDR3 is TGTGCTACTCAGGGGGCACACAATCAGCCCCAGCATTTT. This sequence joins TRBV12-3 or TRBV12-4 and TRBJ1-5; TRBD1 matches 8 bases. The CDR3 length is 13 residues.

This chain connects TRBV29-1 to TRBJ2-5; D may be TRBD1 (6 bases). This CDR3 is built from 13 residues. V was trimmed by 1 base and J by 4 bases, leaving 10 bases between them. Germline loops: CDR1 SQVTM, CDR2 ANQGSEA. In nucleotides, the CDR3 is TGCAGCGTTGAAGGCAGGGGAATAGAGACCCAGTACTTC. Translated, it gives CSVEGRGIETQYF.

The table lists this clonotype with a count of one. The V and J genes are TRBV4-2 and TRBJ2-3; the D call may be TRBD1 or TRBD2 (5 bases each). The CDR3 runs to 16 residues. Trimming took 3 bases from V and 1 from J, leaving 14 bases between them. CDR1 is LGHNA, CDR2 YNFKEQ, per germline. CDR3 loop: CASSQDYGARTDTQYF. The CDR3 DNA sequence: TGTGCCAGCAGCCAGGATTACGGGGCCCGCACAGATACGCAGTATTTT.

The CDR3 DNA reads as TGCGCCAGCAGCCATAGCATCGGGACAGCTTCCTACGAGCAGTACTTC. Amino acid sequence: CASSHSIGTASYEQYF. The chain carries TRBV4-1 and TRBJ2-7, with 7 bases that match TRBD1. V lost 3 bases, J lost 1 base, and 9 bases stayed unmatched. The CDR3 runs to 16 residues. In germline, CDR1 is MGHRA, CDR2 YSYEKL.

This clonotype was found a few times. The rearrangement uses TRBV11-3 and TRBJ2-1; D ambiguous. The CDR3 is 16 amino acids. CDR1 is SGHNT, CDR2 YENEEA, per germline. The ends were cut back, 2 bases at V and 4 bases at J, with 15 bases in the middle. DNA of the CDR3: TGTGCCAGCAGCTTACCGGCTCGGCCCAGATACAATGAGCAGTTCTTC. Amino acids: CASSLPARPRYNEQFF.